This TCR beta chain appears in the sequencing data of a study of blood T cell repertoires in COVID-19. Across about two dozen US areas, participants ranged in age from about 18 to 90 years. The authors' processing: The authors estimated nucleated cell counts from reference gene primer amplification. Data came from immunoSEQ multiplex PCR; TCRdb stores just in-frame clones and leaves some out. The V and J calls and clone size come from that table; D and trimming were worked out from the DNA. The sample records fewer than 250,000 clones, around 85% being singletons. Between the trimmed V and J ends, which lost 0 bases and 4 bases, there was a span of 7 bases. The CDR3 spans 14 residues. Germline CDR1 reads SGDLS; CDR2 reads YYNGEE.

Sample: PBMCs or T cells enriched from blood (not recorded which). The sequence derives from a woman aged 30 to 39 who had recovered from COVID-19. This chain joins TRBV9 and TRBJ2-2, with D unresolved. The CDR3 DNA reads TGTGCCAGCAGCGTAGCACAGCCCACCGGGGAGCTGTTTTTT. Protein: CASSVAQPTGELFF.